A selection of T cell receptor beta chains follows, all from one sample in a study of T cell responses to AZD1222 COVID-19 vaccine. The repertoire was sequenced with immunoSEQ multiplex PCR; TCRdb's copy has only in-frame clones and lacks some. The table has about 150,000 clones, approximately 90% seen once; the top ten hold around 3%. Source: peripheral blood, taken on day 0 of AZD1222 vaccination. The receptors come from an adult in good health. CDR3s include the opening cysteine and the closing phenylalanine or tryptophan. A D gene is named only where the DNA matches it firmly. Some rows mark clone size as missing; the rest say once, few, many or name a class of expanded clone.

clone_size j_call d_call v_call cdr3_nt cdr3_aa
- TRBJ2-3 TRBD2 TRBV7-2 TGTGCCAGCAGCTTCGGGGGGGGAGTCACAGATACGCAGTATTTT CASSFGGGVTDTQYF
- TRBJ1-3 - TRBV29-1 TGCAGCGTTAAATATACCTCTGGAAACACCATATATTTT CSVKYTSGNTIYF
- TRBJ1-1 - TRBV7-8 TGTGCCAGCAGGAGGGGGACGGACACTGAAGCTTTCTTT CASRRGTDTEAFF
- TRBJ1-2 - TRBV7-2 TGTGCCAGCAGCATATGGGCCTCAGGGGGCTACACCTTC CASSIWASGGYTF
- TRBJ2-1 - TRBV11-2 TGTGCCAGCAGCTTACGGGTCGGATTGAGCTACAATGAGCAGTTCTTC CASSLRVGLSYNEQFF
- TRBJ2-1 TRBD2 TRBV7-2 TGTGCCAGCAGTTATTATGGCGGGGGGAGCTCCTACAATGAGCAGTTCTTC CASSYYGGGSSYNEQFF
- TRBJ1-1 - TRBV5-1 TGCGCCAGCAGCGAACAGGGAGGGCAGACTGAAGCTTTCTTT CASSEQGGQTEAFF
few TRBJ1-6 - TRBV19 TGTGCCTCTTCGGGGGGCCGTGAGCCCCTCCACTTT CASSGGREPLHF
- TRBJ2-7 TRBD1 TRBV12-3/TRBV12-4 TGTGCCAGCAGTTTGACAGGGGGTGAGCAGTACTTC CASSLTGGEQYF
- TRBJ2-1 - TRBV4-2 TGTGCCAGCAGCCAAGTGTGGGCCGGGGGAAATGAGCAGTTCTTC CASSQVWAGGNEQFF
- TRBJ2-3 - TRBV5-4 TGTGCCAGCAGCTTGGAGAGGGTAGATACGCAGTATTTT CASSLERVDTQYF
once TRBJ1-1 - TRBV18 TGTGCCAGCTCACCTAACGGCTTCACTGAAGCTTTCTTT CASSPNGFTEAFF
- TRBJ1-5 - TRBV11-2 TGTGCCAGCAGCTTAGGAGTGACCAGCAATCAGCCCCAGCATTTT CASSLGVTSNQPQHF
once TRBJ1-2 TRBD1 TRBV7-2 TGTGCCAGCAGCCCTACCGGGACAGGGGTTAGTGGCTACACCTTC CASSPTGTGVSGYTF
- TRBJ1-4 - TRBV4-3 TGCGCCAGCAGCACTATCCTGGGGCTTAGTGAAAAACTGTTTTTT CASSTILGLSEKLFF
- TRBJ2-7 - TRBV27 TGTGCCAGCAGTTTATCCATAACGGTTTTTTACGAGCAGTACTTC CASSLSITVFYEQYF
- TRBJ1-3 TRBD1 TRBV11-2 TGTGCCAGCAGCCTCGGGACAGGGGGCTCTGGAAACACCATATATTTT CASSLGTGGSGNTIYF
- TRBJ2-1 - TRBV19 TGTGCCAGTAGCATGACGTCAGGGGTCGCCAATGAGCAGTTCTTC CASSMTSGVANEQFF
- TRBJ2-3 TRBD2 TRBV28 TGTGCCAGCAGCAGGGGACTAGCGGGGGGGACGCAGTATTTT CASSRGLAGGTQYF
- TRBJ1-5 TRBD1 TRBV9 TGTGCCAGCAGCGTAGGGGCCGGGACAGGGGACTATAGCAATCAGCCCCAGCATTTT CASSVGAGTGDYSNQPQHF
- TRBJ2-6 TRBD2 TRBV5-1 TGCGCCAGCAGCTCTGCGGGAGCTGGGGCCAACGTCCTGACTTTC CASSSAGAGANVLTF
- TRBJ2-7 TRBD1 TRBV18 TGTGCCAGCTCACCGGGACAGGGAACCTACGAGCAGTACTTC CASSPGQGTYEQYF
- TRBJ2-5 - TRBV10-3 TGTGCCATCAGTGGTGGCCAGCAAGAGACCCAGTACTTC CAISGGQQETQYF
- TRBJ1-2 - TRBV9 TGTGCCAGCAGCGTAGGGACTAACTATGGCTACACCTTC CASSVGTNYGYTF
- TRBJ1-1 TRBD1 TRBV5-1 TGCGCCAGCAGCTTGGTTCAGGGGGCGAGCACTGAAGCTTTCTTT CASSLVQGASTEAFF
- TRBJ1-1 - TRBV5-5 TGTGCCAGCAGCTTGGCGCCATCAACTGAAGCTTTCTTT CASSLAPSTEAFF
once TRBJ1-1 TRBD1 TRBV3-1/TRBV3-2 TGTGCCAGCAGCCCGGGACAGCTGACGAACACTGAAGCTTTCTTT CASSPGQLTNTEAFF
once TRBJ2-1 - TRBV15 TGTGCCACCAGCACGAGCGGAAACTACAATGAGCAGTTCTTC CATSTSGNYNEQFF
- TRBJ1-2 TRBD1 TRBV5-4 TGTGCCAGCAGCTCCCACAGGGGACAGAGTAACTATGGCTACACCTTC CASSSHRGQSNYGYTF
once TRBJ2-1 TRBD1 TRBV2 TGTGCCAGCCGCACGGGACAGCTCTCCTACAATGAGCAGTTCTTC CASRTGQLSYNEQFF
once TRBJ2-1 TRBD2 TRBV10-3 TGTGCCATCAGTGAAGGCGGGGGATCCTACAATGAGCAGTTCTTC CAISEGGGSYNEQFF
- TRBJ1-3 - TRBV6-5 TGTGCCAGCAGTTACTCTGGCAGGGTTGGAAACACCATATATTTT CASSYSGRVGNTIYF
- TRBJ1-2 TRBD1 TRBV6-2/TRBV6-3 TGTGCCAGCAGTTTCGACCGGACAGGAAACTATGGCTACACCTTC CASSFDRTGNYGYTF